These 23 T cell receptor beta chains were all obtained from the same sample, sequenced in a study of technical replicates of blood from a handful of donors. Method: immunoSEQ multiplex PCR; TCRdb's copy keeps in-frame clones and lacks some. The table shows about 81,000 clones, with approximately 97% occurring only once. The specimen sequenced was T cells isolated from PBMCs. Receptors were obtained from a human donor in good health.

This clone has just a few counts. The J gene is TRBJ2-7, the V gene TRBV5-5; no clear D gene. Looked up from germline, CDR1 is SGHKS and CDR2 is YYEKEE (reference sequence). Trimming removed 1 base at V and 0 bases at J, with 11 bases between. This CDR3 contains 15 residues. The CDR3 here is CASSLYPLSSYEQYF. The CDR3 DNA reads TGTGCCAGCAGCTTGTATCCTTTGAGCTCCTACGAGCAGTACTTC.

The chain combines TRBV7-9 with TRBJ2-7, with D unresolved. The CDR3 has 14 amino acids. V lost 2 bases to trimming and J lost 0 bases, with 8 bases between them. In germline, CDR1 is SEHNR, CDR2 FQNEAQ (reference sequence). CDR3 protein: CASSLLPSSYEQYF. CDR3 nucleotides: TGTGCCAGCAGCTTACTGCCCAGCTCCTACGAGCAGTACTTC.

The chain has TRBV6-5 and TRBJ2-5; TRBD2 is a possible D gene (7 bases). The germline V gene has CDR1 MNHEY and CDR2 SVGAGI. Trimming cost V 6 bases and J 4 bases, with 18 bases left between them. The CDR3 has 15 amino acids. CDR3 amino acids: CASSSSWGGGETQYF. Written as DNA, the CDR3 is TGTGCCAGCAGCTCATCGTGGGGGGGCGGAGAGACCCAGTACTTC.

The V call is TRBV30, the J call TRBJ2-1; 7 bases line up with TRBD2. J lost 3 bases, V lost 1 base, and 6 bases had no gene match. The germline V gene has CDR1 GTSNPN and CDR2 SVGIG (reference sequence). The CDR3 totals 15 residues. The CDR3 nucleotides read TGTGCCTGGAGTGATTTGGCTAGCGGCTACAATGAGCAGTTCTTC. Its protein is CAWSDLASGYNEQFF.

The chain couples TRBV9 to TRBJ1-1; D might be TRBD1 (5 bases). The CDR3 sequence is 15 residues long. Germline-derived CDR1 and CDR2 are SGDLS and YYNGEE. V was trimmed by 3 bases and J by 5 bases, leaving 17 bases between them. CDR3 amino acids: CASSAGMGGLTEAFF. The CDR3 DNA sequence: TGTGCCAGCAGCGCTGGGATGGGGGGGTTGACTGAAGCTTTCTTT.

The genes are TRBV9 and TRBJ2-3, with 7 bases matching TRBD1. Germline lookup yields CDR1 SGDLS and CDR2 YYNGEE. This CDR3 region has 14 residues. With V trimmed by 5 bases and J by 0 bases, 3 bases remained unmatched. The CDR3 region is CASSDRASTDTQYF. The CDR3 coding sequence is TGTGCCAGCAGTGACAGGGCAAGCACAGATACGCAGTATTTT.

This CDR3 is CASSIDSAGTEAFF. The CDR3 bases are TGTGCCAGTAGTATAGATAGCGCGGGAACTGAAGCTTTCTTT. The V gene is TRBV19, the J gene TRBJ1-1, with D hard to call. Germline-derived CDR1 and CDR2 are LNHDA and SQIVND (reference sequence). CDR3 size: 14 residues. V gave up 0 bases and J gave up 5 bases, with 10 bases separating them.

The V gene is TRBV14, the J gene TRBJ1-4, with a tentative D call TRBD1 (6 bases). Trimming pared 4 bases from V and 8 bases from J, leaving 20 bases between. Germline CDR1 reads SGHDN; CDR2 reads FVKESK. This CDR3 comprises 16 residues. CDR3 loop: CASSREVGAQTEKLFF. CDR3 nucleotides: TGTGCCAGCAGCCGAGAGGTGGGGGCGCAGACCGAAAAACTGTTTTTT.

The chain is built from TRBV19 and TRBJ1-1, with 9 bases aligning to TRBD1. This CDR3 is 14 amino acids long. CDR1 and CDR2 (germline): LNHDA, SQIVND (reference sequence). The trim removed 7 bases at V and 5 bases at J, leaving 8 bases unmatched. In DNA, the CDR3 is TGTGCCAGTACCGGTACGACAGGGGGGACTGAAGCTTTCTTT. This codes for CASTGTTGGTEAFF.

In its sample, this clone was seen once. The gene calls are TRBV5-4 and TRBJ2-5; D is possibly TRBD2 (6 bases). From germline, CDR1 is SGHNT and CDR2 YYREEE (reference sequence). CDR3 length: 16 amino acids. Trimming stripped 6 bases from V and 3 bases from J, with 21 bases between. The CDR3 sequence is CASNSYLGGPKETQYF. The CDR3 region has the DNA TGTGCCAGCAATTCCTACTTGGGGGGACCTAAAGAGACCCAGTACTTC.

V and J are TRBV15 and TRBJ2-1, with 8 bases that match TRBD2. V lost 2 bases and J lost 7; bases outside the gene matches: 16. From germline, CDR1 is LNHNV and CDR2 YYDKDF (reference sequence). The CDR3 consists of 18 residues. As DNA, the CDR3 is TGTGCCACCAGCAGAATTTCCGTGGCGGGGGGATTCTCTAATGAGCAGTTCTTC. Protein: CATSRISVAGGFSNEQFF. Full variable domain (remainder filled in from reference TRBV15 and TRBJ2-1): DAMVIQNPRYQVTQFGKPVTLSCSQTLNHNVMYWYQQKSSQAPKLLFHYYDKDFNNEADTPDNFQSRRPNTSFCFLDIRSPGLGDTAMYLCATSRISVAGGFSNEQFFGPGTRLTVL.

On this clone itself: One junction end does not reproduce the germline sequence, and a read error may be involved. V usage is TRBV4-1 and J usage is TRBJ1-2, with 12 bases aligning to TRBD1. Germline V gene lookup returns CDR1 MGHRA and CDR2 YSYEKL. There are 17 residues in the CDR3. The DNA of the CDR3 is TGCGCGAGCACTGCAGGGACAGGGGGCTTTATTAACTATGGCTACACCTTC. Translating gives CASTAGTGGFINYGYTF.

CDR3 coding DNA: TGTGCTAGTGGTTTGGTACAGGGGGTAGGTGGGGCCAACGTCCTGACTTTC. Protein: CASGLVQGVGGANVLTF. V is TRBV12-5 and J is TRBJ2-6, with TRBD1 matching over 8 bases. The length of the CDR3 is 17 residues. CDR1 is LGHNT and CDR2 is FRNRAP in the germline V gene. The V gene end was trimmed by 0 bases and the J gene end by 3 bases; junction bases not matched to a gene: 4.

The V call is TRBV5-1, the J call TRBJ2-2, with D maybe TRBD1 (6 bases). Trimming shortened V by 3 bases and J by 0 bases, and 12 bases separated the two germline ends. The CDR3 sequence is 16 residues long. Germline values: CDR1 SGHRS, CDR2 YFSETQ. As DNA, the CDR3 is TGCGCCAGCAGCTCCATTGGGACAACGAACACCGGGGAGCTGTTTTTT. It encodes CASSSIGTTNTGELFF.

This chain joins TRBV29-1 and TRBJ1-1; the D is unclear. This CDR3 comprises 13 residues. Trimming took 1 base from V and 7 from J, leaving 13 bases between them. The germline V gene has CDR1 SQVTM and CDR2 ANQGSEA. Written as DNA, the CDR3 is TGCAGCGTTGAAGTAGAGGCCGCAAATGAAGCTTTCTTT. Its translation is CSVEVEAANEAFF.

CDR3 DNA: TGTGCCAGTAGTCCCCCGGGTCCCGTTGAGACCCAGTACTTC. Its protein product is CASSPPGPVETQYF. The rearrangement joins TRBV19 to TRBJ2-5; D unresolved. Germline loops: CDR1 LNHDA, CDR2 SQIVND (reference sequence). CDR3 length: 14 amino acids. Deletions cut 5 bases from V and 5 bases from J, with 15 bases between.

V and J are TRBV4-1 and TRBJ2-7; weak D call: TRBD2 (5 bases). The CDR3 sequence is 14 residues long. The germline gives CDR1 MGHRA, CDR2 YSYEKL. V was shortened by 0 bases and J by 4 bases, with 10 bases between the two germline ends. CDR3 residues: CASSQDPGRYEQYF. The CDR3 region has the DNA TGCGCCAGCAGCCAAGATCCGGGAAGATACGAGCAGTACTTC.

The rearrangement links TRBV2 to TRBJ2-6; unclear D gene. Germline V gene sequence: CDR1 SNHLY, CDR2 FYNNEI. The CDR3 extends over 15 amino acids. The V and J ends lost 3 bases and 0 bases respectively, with 6 bases between them. In DNA, the CDR3 is TGTGCCAGCAGTGATATTAGCTCTGGGGCCAACGTCCTGACTTTC. Translated: CASSDISSGANVLTF.

The chain combines TRBV7-8 with TRBJ1-2; TRBD1 matches at 9 bases. Germline values: CDR1 SGHVS, CDR2 FQNEAQ. The CDR3 covers 14 residues. J gave up 6 bases and V 3 bases, and 5 bases lay outside the gene matches. The CDR3 reads CASSLITGGNGYTF. The CDR3 coding sequence is TGTGCCAGCAGCTTGATCACAGGGGGCAATGGCTACACCTTC.

This clone appeared a single time. This chain uses TRBV6-5 with TRBJ2-7, with 7 positions matching TRBD1. V was clipped by 4 bases and J by 3 bases; unmatched bases: 9. This CDR3 contains 15 residues. Germline values: CDR1 MNHEY, CDR2 SVGAGI. Written as DNA, the CDR3 is TGTGCCAGCAGTTTAATTGGGGACAGTGGCTACGAGCAGTACTTC. Translation: CASSLIGDSGYEQYF.

The chain couples TRBV4-1 to TRBJ2-3, with TRBD1 identical over 9 bases. Losses at the gene ends were 4 bases for V and 2 bases for J; bases not matched to a gene: 19. Germline V gene data show CDR1 as MGHRA and CDR2 as YSYEKL. The CDR3 is made up of 20 amino acids. The CDR3 region has the DNA TGCGCCAGCAGCCCAGGGCTTAGGCAAGGGACAGGGAGACTCACAGATACGCAGTATTTT. This encodes CASSPGLRQGTGRLTDTQYF.

The gene calls are TRBV25-1 and TRBJ1-1; unclear D gene. Germline V gene data show CDR1 as MGHDK and CDR2 as SYGVNS. There are 11 residues in the CDR3. V lost 5 bases, J lost 8 bases, and 9 bases lay in between. CDR3 sequence: CASSQAGEAFF. As DNA, the CDR3 is TGTGCCAGCAGTCAGGCGGGGGAAGCTTTCTTT.

V is TRBV6-5 and J is TRBJ1-2; TRBD1 is a possible D gene (5 bases). V lost 0 bases and J 6 bases, leaving 8 bases between the germline ends. Per germline, CDR1 MNHEY and CDR2 SVGAGI. This CDR3 has 13 residues. The CDR3 is CASSYSAGHGYTF. As DNA, the CDR3 is TGTGCCAGCAGTTACTCTGCAGGGCATGGCTACACCTTC.